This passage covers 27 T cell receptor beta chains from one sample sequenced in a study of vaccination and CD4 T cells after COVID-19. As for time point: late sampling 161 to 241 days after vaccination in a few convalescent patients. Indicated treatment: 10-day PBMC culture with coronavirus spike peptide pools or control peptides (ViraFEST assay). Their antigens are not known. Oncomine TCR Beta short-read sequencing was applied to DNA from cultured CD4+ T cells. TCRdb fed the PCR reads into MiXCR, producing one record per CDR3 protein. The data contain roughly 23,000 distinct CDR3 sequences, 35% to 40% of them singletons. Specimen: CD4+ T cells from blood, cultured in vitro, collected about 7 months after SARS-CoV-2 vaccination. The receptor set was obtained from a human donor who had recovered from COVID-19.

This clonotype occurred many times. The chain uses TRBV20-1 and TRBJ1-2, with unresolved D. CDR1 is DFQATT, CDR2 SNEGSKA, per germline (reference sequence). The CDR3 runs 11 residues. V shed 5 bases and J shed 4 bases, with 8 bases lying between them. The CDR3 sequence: CSAWTRYGYTF. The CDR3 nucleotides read TGCAGTGCTTGGACCCGCTATGGCTACACCTTC.

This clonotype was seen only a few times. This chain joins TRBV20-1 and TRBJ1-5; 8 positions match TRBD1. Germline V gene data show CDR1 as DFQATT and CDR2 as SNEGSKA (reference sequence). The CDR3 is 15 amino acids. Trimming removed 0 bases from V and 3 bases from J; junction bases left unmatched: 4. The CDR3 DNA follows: TGCAGTGCTAGAGAAACAGGGGGGTTCAATCAGCCCCAGCATTTT. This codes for CSARETGGFNQPQHF.

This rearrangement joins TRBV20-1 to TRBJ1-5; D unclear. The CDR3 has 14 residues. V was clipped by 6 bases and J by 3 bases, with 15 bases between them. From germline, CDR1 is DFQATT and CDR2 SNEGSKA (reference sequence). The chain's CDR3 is CSAGEPGYNQPQHF. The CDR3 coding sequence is TGCAGTGCCGGGGAGCCAGGCTACAATCAGCCCCAGCATTTT.

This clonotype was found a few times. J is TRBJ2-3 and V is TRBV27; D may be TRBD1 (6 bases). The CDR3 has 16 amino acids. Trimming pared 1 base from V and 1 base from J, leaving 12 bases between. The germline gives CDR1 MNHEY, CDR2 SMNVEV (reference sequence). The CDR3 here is CASSLYGRGGTDTQYF. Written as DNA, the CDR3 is TGTGCCAGCAGTTTATACGGCAGGGGTGGCACAGATACGCAGTATTTT.

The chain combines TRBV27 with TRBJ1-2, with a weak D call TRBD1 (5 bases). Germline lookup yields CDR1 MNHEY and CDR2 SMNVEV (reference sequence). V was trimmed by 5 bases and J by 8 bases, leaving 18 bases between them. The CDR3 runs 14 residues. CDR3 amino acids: CASSAHDSLGGYTF. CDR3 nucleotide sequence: TGTGCCAGCAGTGCACATGACAGTTTGGGGGGCTACACCTTC.

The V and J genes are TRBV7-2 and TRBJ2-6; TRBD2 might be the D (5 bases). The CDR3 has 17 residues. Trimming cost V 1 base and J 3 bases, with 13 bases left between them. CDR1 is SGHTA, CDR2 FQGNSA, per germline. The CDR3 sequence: CASSLVSGGDGANVLTF. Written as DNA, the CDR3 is TGTGCCAGCAGCTTAGTGTCTGGAGGAGATGGGGCCAACGTCCTGACTTTC.

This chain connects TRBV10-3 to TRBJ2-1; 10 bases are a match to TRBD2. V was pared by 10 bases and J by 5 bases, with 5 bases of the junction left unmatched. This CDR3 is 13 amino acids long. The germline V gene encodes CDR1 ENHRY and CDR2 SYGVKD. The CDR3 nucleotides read TGTGCCACCGGGACTAGCGCAAACAATGAGCAGTTCTTC. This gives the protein CATGTSANNEQFF.

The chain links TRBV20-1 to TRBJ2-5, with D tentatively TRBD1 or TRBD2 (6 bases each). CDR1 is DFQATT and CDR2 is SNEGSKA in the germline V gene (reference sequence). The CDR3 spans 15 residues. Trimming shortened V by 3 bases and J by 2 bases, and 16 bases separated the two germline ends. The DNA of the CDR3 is TGCAGTGCTAGGCCCGGGGGCGTATGGCAAGAGACCCAGTACTTC. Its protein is CSARPGGVWQETQYF.

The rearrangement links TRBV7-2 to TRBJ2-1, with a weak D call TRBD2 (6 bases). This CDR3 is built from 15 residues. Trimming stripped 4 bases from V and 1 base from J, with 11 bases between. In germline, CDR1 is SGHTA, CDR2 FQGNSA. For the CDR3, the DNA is TGTGCCAGCAGCTGGAGGGACCTTTCCTACAATGAGCAGTTCTTC. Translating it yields CASSWRDLSYNEQFF.

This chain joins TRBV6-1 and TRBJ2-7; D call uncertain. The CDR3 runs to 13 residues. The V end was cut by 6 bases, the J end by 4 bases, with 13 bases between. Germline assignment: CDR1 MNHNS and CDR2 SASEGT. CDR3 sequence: CASRLAALYEQYF. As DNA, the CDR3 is TGTGCCAGCAGATTGGCGGCCCTATACGAGCAGTACTTC.

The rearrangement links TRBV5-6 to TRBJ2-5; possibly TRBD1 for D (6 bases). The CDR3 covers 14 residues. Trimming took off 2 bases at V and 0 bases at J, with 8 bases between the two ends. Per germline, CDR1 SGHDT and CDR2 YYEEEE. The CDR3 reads CASSFGTHQETQYF. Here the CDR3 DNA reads TGTGCCAGCAGCTTCGGGACACACCAAGAGACCCAGTACTTC.

CDR3 coding DNA: TGTGCCAGCAGTGGAACGCGCGAGCAGTACTTC. Its protein is CASSGTREQYF. V and J are TRBV2 and TRBJ2-7, with unresolved D. Trimming took 4 bases from V and 6 from J, leaving 7 bases between them. This CDR3 has 11 residues. Germline CDR1 is SNHLY and CDR2 is FYNNEI.

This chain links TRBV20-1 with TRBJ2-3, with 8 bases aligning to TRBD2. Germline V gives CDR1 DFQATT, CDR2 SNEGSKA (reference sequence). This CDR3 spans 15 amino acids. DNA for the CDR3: TGCAGCTCGACCGGGACTAGGCCGGTAACAGATACGCAGTATTTT. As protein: CSSTGTRPVTDTQYF.

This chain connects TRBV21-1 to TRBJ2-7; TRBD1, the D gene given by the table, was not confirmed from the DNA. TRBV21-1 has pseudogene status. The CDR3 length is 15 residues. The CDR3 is CASSRQSPDSYEQYF. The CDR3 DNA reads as TGTGCCAGCAGCAGACAGAGCCCCGACTCCTACGAGCAGTACTTC.

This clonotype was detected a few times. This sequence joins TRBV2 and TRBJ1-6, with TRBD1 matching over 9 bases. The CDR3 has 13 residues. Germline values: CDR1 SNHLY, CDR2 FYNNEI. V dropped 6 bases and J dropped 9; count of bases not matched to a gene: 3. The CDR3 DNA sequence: TGTGCCAGCAGCCGGGACAGGGTTTCACCCCTCCACTTT. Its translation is CASSRDRVSPLHF.

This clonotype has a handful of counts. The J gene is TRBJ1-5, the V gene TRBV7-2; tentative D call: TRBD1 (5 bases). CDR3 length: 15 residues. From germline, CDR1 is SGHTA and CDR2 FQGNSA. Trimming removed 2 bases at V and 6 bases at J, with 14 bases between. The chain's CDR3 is CASSLLSLGGQPQHF. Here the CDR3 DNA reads TGTGCCAGCAGCTTATTATCCCTGGGGGGTCAGCCCCAGCATTTT. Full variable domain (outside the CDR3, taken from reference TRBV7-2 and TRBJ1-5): GAGVSQSPSNKVTEKGKDVELRCDPISGHTALYWYRQSLGQGLEFLIYFQGNSAPDKSGLPSDRFSAERTGGSVSTLTIQRTQQEDSAVYLCASSLLSLGGQPQHFGDGTRLSIL.

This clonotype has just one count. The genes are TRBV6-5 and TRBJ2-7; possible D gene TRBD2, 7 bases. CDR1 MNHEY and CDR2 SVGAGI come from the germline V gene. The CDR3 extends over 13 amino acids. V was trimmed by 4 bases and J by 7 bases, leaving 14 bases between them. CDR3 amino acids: CASSLGGGREQYF. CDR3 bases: TGTGCCAGCAGTTTGGGGGGGGGGCGGGAGCAGTACTTC.

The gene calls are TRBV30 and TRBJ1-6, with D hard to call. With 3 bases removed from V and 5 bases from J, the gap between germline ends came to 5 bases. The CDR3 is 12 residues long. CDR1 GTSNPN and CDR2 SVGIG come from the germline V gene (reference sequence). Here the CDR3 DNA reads TGTGCCTGGAGACGGAATAATTCACCCCTCCACTTT. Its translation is CAWRRNNSPLHF.

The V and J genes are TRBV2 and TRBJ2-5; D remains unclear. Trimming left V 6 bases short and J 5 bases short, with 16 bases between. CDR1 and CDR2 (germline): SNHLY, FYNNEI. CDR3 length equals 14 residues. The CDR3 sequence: CASSQNTYLETQYF. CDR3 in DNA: TGTGCCAGCAGCCAGAACACCTACCTGGAGACCCAGTACTTC.

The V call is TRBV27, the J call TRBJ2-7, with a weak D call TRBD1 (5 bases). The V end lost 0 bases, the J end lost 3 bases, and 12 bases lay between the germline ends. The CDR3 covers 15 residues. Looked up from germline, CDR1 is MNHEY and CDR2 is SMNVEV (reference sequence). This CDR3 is CASSLSGRAFYEQYF. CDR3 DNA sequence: TGTGCCAGCAGTTTATCGGGCAGGGCTTTCTACGAGCAGTACTTC.

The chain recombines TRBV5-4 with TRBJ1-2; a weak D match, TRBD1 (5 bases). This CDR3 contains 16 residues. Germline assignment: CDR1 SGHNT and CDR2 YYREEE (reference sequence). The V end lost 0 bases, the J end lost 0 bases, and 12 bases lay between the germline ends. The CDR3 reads CASSLESGLPNYGYTF. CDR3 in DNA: TGTGCCAGCAGCTTGGAGTCAGGGCTTCCTAACTATGGCTACACCTTC.

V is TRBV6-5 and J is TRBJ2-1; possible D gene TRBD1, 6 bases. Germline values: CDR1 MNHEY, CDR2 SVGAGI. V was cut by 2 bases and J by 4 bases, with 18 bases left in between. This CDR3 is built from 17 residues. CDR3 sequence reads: CASSYPAPGQLYNEQFF. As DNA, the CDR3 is TGTGCCAGCAGTTACCCTGCCCCGGGACAACTATACAATGAGCAGTTCTTC.

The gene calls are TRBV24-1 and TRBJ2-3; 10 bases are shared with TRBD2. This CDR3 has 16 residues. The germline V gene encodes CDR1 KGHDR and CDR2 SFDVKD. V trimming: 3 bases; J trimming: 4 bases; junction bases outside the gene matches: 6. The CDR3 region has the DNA TGTGCCACCAGTGATCCCCCTAGCGGGGGAGCAGATACGCAGTATTTT. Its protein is CATSDPPSGGADTQYF.

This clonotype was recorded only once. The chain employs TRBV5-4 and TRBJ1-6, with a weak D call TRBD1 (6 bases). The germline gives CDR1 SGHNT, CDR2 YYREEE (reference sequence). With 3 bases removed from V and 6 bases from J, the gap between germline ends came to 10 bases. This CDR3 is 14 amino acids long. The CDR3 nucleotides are TGTGCCAGCAGCTATGACAGGCTTAATTCACCCCTCCACTTT. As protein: CASSYDRLNSPLHF.

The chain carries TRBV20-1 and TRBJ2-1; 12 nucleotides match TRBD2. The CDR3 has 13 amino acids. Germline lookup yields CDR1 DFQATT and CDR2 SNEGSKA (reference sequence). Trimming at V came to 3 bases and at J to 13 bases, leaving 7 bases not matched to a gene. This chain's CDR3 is CSASRLAGDGQFF. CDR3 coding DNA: TGCAGTGCTAGCCGACTAGCGGGAGACGGACAGTTCTTC.

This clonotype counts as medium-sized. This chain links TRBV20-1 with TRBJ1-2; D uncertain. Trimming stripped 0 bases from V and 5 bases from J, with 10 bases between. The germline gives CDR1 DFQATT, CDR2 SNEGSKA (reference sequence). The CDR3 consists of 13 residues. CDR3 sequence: CSARDPLGYGYTF. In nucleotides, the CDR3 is TGCAGTGCTAGAGACCCGTTGGGTTATGGCTACACCTTC.

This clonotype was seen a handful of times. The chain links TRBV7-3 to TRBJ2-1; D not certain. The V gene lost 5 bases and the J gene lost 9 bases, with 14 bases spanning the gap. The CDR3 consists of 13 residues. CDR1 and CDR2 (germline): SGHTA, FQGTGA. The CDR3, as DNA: TGTGCCAGCAGCCAAGATTGGGTTGGTGAGCAGTTCTTC. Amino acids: CASSQDWVGEQFF. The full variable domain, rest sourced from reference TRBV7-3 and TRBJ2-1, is GAGVSQTPSNKVTEKGKYVELRCDPISGHTALYWYRQSLGQGPEFLIYFQGTGAADDSGLPNDRFFAVRPEGSVSTLKIQRTERGDSAVYLCASSQDWVGEQFFGPGTRLTVL.